This T cell receptor beta chain was found in a study of OX40 agonist ivuxolimab in advanced cancers. About the study: Eligibility admitted prior anti-PD-1, anti-PD-L1 or anti-CTLA-4 therapy; roughly 40% had some.

Concerning this clone: What it binds is unknown.

Clones were read by immunoSEQ multiplex PCR, and TCRdb kept only the in-frame ones, dropping some. The sample holds tens of thousands of clones; roughly nine tenths are singletons and the top ten take 2.6%. The germline V gene encodes CDR1 MDHEN and CDR2 SYDVKM. The CDR3 is 14 amino acids. V was shortened by 5 bases and J by 2 bases, with 13 bases between the two germline ends. Study-wide results and caveats: CD8+ T cells (on average) carried more expanded clones than CD4+ T cells.

Source: CD4+ or CD8+ T cells sorted from blood, taken in a trial of the OX40 agonist ivuxolimab. The chain uses TRBV28 and TRBJ2-7; no firm D call. The sequence came from an adult with an advanced solid tumor such as melanoma, head and neck, liver or kidney cancer. The DNA of the CDR3 is TGTGCCAGCAGTCCCGGCGGAGCCCCCTACGAGCAGTACTTC. This encodes CASSPGGAPYEQYF.